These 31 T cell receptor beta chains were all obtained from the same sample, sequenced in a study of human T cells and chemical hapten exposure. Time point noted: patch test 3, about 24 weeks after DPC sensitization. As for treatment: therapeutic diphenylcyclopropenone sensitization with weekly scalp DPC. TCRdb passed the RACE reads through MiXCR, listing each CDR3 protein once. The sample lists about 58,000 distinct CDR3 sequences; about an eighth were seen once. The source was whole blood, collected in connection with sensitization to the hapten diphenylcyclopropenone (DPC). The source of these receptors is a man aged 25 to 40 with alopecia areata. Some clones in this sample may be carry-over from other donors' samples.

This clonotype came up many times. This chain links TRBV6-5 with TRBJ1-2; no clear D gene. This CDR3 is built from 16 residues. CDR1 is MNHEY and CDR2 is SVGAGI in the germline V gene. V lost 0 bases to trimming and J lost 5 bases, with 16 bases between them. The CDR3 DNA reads TGTGCCAGCAGTTACTCTGCGGTACCTTTGGTGTATGGCTACACCTTC. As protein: CASSYSAVPLVYGYTF.

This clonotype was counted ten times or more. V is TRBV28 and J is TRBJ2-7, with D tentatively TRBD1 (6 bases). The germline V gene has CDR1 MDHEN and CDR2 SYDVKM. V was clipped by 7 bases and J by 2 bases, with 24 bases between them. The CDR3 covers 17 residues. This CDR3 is CASIPPTPGDGAYEQYF. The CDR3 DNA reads TGTGCCAGCATCCCGCCAACCCCAGGGGATGGAGCCTACGAGCAGTACTTC.

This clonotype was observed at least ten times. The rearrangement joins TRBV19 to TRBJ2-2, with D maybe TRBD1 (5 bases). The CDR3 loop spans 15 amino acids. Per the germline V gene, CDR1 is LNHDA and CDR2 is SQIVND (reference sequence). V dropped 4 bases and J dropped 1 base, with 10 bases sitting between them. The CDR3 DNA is TGTGCCAGTAGTAAGGTCCAGGGGAACACCGGGGAGCTGTTTTTT. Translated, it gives CASSKVQGNTGELFF. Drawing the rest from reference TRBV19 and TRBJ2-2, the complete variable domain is DGGITQSPKYLFRKEGQNVTLSCEQNLNHDAMYWYRQDPGQGLRLIYYSQIVNDFQKGDIAEGYSVSREKKESFPLTVTSAQKNPTAFYLCASSKVQGNTGELFFGEGSRLTVL.

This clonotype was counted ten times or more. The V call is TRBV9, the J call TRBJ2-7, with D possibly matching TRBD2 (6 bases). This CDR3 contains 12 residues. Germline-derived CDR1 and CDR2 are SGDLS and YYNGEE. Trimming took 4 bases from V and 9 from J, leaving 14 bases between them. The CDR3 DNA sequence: TGTGCCAGCAGCCCGGATTTAGCGGCGCAGTACTTC. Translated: CASSPDLAAQYF. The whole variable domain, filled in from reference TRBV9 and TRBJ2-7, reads DSGVTQTPKHLITATGQRVTLRCSPRSGDLSVYWYQQSLDQGLQFLIQYYNGEERAKGNILERFSAQQFPDLHSELNLSSLELGDSALYFCASSPDLAAQYFGPGTRLTVT.

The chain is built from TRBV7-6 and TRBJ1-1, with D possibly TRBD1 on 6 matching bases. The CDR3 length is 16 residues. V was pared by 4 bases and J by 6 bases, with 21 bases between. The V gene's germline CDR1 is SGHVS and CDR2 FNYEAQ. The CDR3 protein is CASSSGPGAGEPEAFF. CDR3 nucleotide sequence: TGTGCCAGCAGCTCTGGGCCCGGGGCAGGGGAACCTGAAGCTTTCTTT. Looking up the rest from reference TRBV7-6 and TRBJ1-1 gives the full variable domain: GAGVSQSPRYKVTKRGQDVALRCDPISGHVSLYWYRQALGQGPEFLTYFNYEAQQDKSGLPNDRFSAERPEGSISTLTIQRTEQRDSAMYRCASSSGPGAGEPEAFFGQGTRLTVV.

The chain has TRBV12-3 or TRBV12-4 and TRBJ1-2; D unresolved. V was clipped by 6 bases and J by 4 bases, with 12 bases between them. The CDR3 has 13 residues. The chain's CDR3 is CASSTDGIYGYTF. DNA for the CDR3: TGTGCCAGCAGCACGGACGGAATCTATGGCTACACCTTC.

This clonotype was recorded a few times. CDR3 nucleotides: TGTGCCAGCAGCCCCCGACTAGCGGTGTACAATGAGCAGTTCTTC. Protein: CASSPRLAVYNEQFF. The rearrangement joins TRBV7-7 to TRBJ2-1, with 9 bases identical to TRBD2. CDR1 is SSHAT, CDR2 FNYEAQ, per germline (reference sequence). The CDR3 spans 15 residues. Trimming at V came to 5 bases and at J to 4 bases, leaving 6 bases not matched to a gene. The full variable domain, in which reference TRBV7-7 and TRBJ2-1 provide the parts outside the CDR3, is GAGVSQSPRYKVTKRGQDVTLRCDPISSHATLYWYQQALGQGPEFLTYFNYEAQPDKSGLPSDRFSAERPEGSISTLTIQRTEQRDSAMYRCASSPRLAVYNEQFFGPGTRLTVL.

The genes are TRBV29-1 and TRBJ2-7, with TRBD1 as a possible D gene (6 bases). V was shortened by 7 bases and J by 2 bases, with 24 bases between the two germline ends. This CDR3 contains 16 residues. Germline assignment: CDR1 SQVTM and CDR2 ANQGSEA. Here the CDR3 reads CSEPSRGGLSAYEQYF. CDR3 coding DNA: TGCAGCGAACCTTCCAGGGGCGGGTTATCAGCCTACGAGCAGTACTTC.

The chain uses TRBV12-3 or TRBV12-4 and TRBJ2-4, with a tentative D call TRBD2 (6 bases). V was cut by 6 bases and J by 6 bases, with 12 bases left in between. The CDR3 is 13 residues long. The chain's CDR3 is CASRREVGNIQYF. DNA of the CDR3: TGTGCCAGCAGGCGGGAAGTGGGAAACATTCAGTACTTC.

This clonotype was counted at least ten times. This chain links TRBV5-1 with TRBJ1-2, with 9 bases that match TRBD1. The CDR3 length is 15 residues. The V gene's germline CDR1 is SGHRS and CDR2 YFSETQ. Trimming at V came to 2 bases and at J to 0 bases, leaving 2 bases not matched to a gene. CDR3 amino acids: CASSLQGASNYGYTF. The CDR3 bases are TGCGCCAGCAGCTTACAGGGGGCGTCTAACTATGGCTACACCTTC.

CDR3 loop: CSARDWVSYNEQFF. The CDR3 nucleotides read TGCAGTGCTAGAGATTGGGTCAGTTACAATGAGCAGTTCTTC. The chain combines TRBV20-1 with TRBJ2-1; no firm D call. Germline-derived CDR1 and CDR2 are DFQATT and SNEGSKA (reference sequence). Trimming left V 0 bases short and J 4 bases short, with 10 bases between. The CDR3 is 14 residues long.

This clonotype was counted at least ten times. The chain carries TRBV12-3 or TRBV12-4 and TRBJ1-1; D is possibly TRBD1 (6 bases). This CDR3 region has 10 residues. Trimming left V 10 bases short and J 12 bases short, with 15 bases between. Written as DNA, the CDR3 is TGTGCCAACCGGCGACAGGAAACTTTCTTT. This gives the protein CANRRQETFF.

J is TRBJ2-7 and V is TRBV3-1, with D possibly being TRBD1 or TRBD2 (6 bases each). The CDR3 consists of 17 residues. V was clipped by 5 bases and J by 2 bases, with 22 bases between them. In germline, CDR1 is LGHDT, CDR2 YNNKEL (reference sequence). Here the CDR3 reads CASSANHHGGITYEQYF. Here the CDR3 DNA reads TGTGCCAGCAGCGCAAATCACCACGGGGGCATCACCTACGAGCAGTACTTC.

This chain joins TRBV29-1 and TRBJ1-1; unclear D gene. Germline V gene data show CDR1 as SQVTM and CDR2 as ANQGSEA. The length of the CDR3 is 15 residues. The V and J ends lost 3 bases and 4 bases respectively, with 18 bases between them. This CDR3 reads CSVEDPGGRGTEAFF. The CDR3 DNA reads TGCAGCGTTGAGGACCCCGGAGGTCGTGGCACTGAAGCTTTCTTT.

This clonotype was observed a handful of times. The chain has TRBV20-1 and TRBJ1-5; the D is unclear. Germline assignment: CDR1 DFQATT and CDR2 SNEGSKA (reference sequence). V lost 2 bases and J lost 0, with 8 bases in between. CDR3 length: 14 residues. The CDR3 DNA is TGCAGTGCTAGAACCCCGAATAGCAATCAGCCCCAGCATTTT. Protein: CSARTPNSNQPQHF.

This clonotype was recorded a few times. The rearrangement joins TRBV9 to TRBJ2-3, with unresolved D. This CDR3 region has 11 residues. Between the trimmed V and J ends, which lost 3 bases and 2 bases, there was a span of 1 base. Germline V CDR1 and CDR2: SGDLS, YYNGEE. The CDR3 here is CASSATDTQYF. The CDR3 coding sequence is TGTGCCAGCAGCGCCACAGATACGCAGTATTTT.

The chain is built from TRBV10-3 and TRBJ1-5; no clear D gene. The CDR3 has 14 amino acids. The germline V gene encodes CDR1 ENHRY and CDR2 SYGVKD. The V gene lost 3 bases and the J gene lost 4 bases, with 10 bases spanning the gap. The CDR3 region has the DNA TGTGCCATCAGTGATTTGGCAGAAAATCAGCCCCAGCATTTT. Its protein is CAISDLAENQPQHF.

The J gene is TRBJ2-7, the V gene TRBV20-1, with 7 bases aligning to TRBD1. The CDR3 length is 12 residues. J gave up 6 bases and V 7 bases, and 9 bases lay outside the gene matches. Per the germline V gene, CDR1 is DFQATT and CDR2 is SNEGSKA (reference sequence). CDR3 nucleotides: TGCAGTGATCGGACAGGAGCCTCCGAGCAGTACTTC. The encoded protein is CSDRTGASEQYF.

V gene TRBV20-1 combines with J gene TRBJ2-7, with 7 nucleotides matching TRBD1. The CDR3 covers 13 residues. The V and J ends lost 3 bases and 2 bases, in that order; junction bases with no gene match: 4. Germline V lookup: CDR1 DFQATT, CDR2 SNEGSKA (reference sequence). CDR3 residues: CSASQGVPYEQYF. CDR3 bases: TGCAGTGCTAGTCAGGGGGTCCCCTACGAGCAGTACTTC.

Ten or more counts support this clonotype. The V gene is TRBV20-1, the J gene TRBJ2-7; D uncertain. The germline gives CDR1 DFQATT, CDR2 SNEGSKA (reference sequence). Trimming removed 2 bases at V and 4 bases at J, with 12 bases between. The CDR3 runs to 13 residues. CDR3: CSARLGTIYEQYF. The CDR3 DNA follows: TGCAGTGCTAGATTGGGCACCATATACGAGCAGTACTTC.

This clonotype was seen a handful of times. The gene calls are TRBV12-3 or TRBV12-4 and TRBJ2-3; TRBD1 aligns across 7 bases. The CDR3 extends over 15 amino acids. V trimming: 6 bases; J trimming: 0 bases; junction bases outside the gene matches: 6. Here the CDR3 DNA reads TGTGCCAGCAGCCTGGTGACAGGGAGCACAGATACGCAGTATTTT. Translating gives CASSLVTGSTDTQYF.

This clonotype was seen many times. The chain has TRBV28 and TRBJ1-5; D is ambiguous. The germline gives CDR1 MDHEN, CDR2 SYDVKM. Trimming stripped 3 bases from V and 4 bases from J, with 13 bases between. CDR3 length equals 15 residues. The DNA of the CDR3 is TGTGCCAGCAGTTTCTTGCGGGGTTTGAATCAGCCCCAGCATTTT. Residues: CASSFLRGLNQPQHF.

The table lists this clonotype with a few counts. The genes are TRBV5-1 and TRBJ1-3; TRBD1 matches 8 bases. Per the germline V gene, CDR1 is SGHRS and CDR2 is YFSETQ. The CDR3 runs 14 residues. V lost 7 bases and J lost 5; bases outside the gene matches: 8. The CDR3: CASSWGRGRNTIYF. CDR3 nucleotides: TGCGCCAGCTCTTGGGGCAGGGGGCGAAACACCATATATTTT.

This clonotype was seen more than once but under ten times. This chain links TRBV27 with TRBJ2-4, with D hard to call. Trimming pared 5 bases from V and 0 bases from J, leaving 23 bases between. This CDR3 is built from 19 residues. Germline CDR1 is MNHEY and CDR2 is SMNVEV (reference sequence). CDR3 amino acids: CASSASGRKSPTAKNIQYF. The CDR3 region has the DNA TGTGCCAGCAGTGCATCCGGGCGGAAAAGCCCAACAGCCAAAAACATTCAGTACTTC.

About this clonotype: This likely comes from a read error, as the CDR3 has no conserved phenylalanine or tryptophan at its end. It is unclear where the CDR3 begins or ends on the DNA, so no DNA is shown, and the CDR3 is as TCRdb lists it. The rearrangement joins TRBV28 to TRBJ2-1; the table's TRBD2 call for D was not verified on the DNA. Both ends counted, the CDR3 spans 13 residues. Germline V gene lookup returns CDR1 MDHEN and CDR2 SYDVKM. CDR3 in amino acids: CASSLGQTPEGFY.

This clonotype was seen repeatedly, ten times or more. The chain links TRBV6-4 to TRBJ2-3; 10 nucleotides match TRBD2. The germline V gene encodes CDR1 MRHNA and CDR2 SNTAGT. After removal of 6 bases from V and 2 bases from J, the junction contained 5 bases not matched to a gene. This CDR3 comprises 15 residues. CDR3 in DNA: TGTGCCAGCAGGGGTAGCGGGGGGCCCACAGATACGCAGTATTTT. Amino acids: CASRGSGGPTDTQYF.

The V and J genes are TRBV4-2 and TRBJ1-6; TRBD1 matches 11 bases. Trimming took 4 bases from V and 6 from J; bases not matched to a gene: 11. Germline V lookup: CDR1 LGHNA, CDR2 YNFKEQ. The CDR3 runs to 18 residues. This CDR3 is CASSLKMGQGDVNSPLHF. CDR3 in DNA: TGTGCCAGCAGCCTCAAGATGGGACAGGGGGACGTTAATTCACCCCTCCACTTT.

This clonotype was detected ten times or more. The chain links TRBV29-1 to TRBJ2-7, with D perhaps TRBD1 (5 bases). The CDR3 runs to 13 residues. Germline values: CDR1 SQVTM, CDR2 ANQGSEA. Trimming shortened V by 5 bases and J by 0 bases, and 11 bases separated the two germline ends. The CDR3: CSVQGSNSYEQYF. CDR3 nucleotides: TGCAGCGTTCAGGGCTCCAACTCCTACGAGCAGTACTTC.

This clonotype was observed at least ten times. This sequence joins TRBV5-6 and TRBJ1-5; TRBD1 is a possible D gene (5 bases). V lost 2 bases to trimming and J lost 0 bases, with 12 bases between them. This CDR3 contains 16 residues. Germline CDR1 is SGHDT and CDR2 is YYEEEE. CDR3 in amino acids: CASSLGTGYSNQPQHF. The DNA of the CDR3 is TGTGCCAGCAGCTTAGGGACGGGTTATAGCAATCAGCCCCAGCATTTT.

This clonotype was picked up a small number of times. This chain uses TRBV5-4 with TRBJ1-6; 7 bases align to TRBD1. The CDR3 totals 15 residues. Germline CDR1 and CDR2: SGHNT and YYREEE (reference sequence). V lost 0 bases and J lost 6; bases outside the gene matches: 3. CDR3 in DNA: TGTGCCAGCAGCTTGGGGGGACAGTCTAATTCACCCCTCCACTTT. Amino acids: CASSLGGQSNSPLHF.

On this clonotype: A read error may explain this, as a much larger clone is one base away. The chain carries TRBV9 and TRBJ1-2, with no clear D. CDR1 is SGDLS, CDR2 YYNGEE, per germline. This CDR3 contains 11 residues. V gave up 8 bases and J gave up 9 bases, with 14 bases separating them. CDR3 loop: CASWGLGCYTF. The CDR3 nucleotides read TGTGCCAGTTGGGGTCTGGGATGCTACACCTTC. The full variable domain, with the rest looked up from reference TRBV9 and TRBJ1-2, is DSGVTQTPKHLITATGQRVTLRCSPRSGDLSVYWYQQSLDQGLQFLIQYYNGEERAKGNILERFSAQQFPDLHSELNLSSLELGDSALYFCASWGLGCYTFGSGTRLTVV.